The TCR beta chain described here comes from a study of blood T cell repertoires in COVID-19. Produced via immunoSEQ multiplex PCR; TCRdb's table is partial and in-frame only. The sample has 200,000 or so clones, about 87% seen once. Seattle patient enrollment occurred during active infection, with longitudinal follow-up thereafter. The CDR3 is 15 residues long. From germline, CDR1 is MRHNA and CDR2 SNTAGT. V lost 6 bases to trimming and J lost 1 base; unmatched junction nucleotides: 7. Material: peripheral blood. This rearrangement joins TRBV6-4 to TRBJ2-3; 7 positions agree with TRBD1. The TCR originated in a man aged 25 to 40 with COVID-19, enrolled during active disease. CDR3 in DNA: TGTGCCAGCAGCCTCGAGGGGGCAGGCACAGATACGCAGTATTTT. Its translation: CASSLEGAGTDTQYF.